One sample yielded the 23 T cell receptor beta chains listed below, sequenced in a study of cytomegalovirus exposure and HLA in healthy donors. Primers included in the PCR were 60 Vbeta and 13 Jbeta primers. Some clones are missing from TCRdb's copy, which holds only in-frame ones; the method was immunoSEQ multiplex PCR. The sample records some 90,000 clones, around four fifths being singletons. Sequencing used PBMCs. These receptors originate from a boy aged 5-17 years in good health and CMV-seronegative.

This chain connects TRBV6-1 to TRBJ2-5; 8 bases map to TRBD2. The CDR3 consists of 13 residues. Germline V gives CDR1 MNHNS, CDR2 SASEGT. V was clipped by 7 bases and J by 5 bases; unmatched bases: 6. The CDR3 here is CASIPGGVETQYF. In DNA form, the CDR3 reads TGTGCCAGCATCCCCGGGGGGGTCGAGACCCAGTACTTC.

V and J are TRBV15 and TRBJ2-7; D remains unclear. Per germline, CDR1 LNHNV and CDR2 YYDKDF (reference sequence). The CDR3 spans 14 residues. Trimming cost V 3 bases and J 5 bases, with 14 bases left between them. CDR3 DNA sequence: TGTGCCACCAGCAGGGTGGCTTCGCCCCACGAGCAGTACTTC. Translation gives CATSRVASPHEQYF.

This chain uses TRBV7-2 with TRBJ2-7; TRBD2 agrees at 8 bases. This CDR3 has 15 residues. Germline values: CDR1 SGHTA, CDR2 FQGNSA. Unmatched junction bases numbered 7, after V lost 1 base and J lost 5 bases. The CDR3 loop reads CASSLGPGGPHEQYF. As DNA, the CDR3 is TGTGCCAGCAGCTTAGGTCCGGGAGGGCCCCACGAGCAGTACTTC.

The V call is TRBV19, the J call TRBJ2-7; TRBD2 might be the D (5 bases). From germline, CDR1 is LNHDA and CDR2 SQIVND (reference sequence). The CDR3 is made up of 11 amino acids. The V and J ends lost 9 bases and 6 bases respectively, with 12 bases between them. CDR3: CASAEGIEQYF. The DNA of the CDR3 is TGTGCCAGCGCTGAGGGTATCGAGCAGTACTTC.

The rearrangement joins TRBV9 to TRBJ2-5, with 11 bases matching TRBD1. The CDR3 covers 15 residues. Per the germline V gene, CDR1 is SGDLS and CDR2 is YYNGEE. V was pared by 3 bases and J by 6 bases, with 7 bases of the junction left unmatched. CDR3 DNA: TGTGCCAGCAGCGGCCTCGGGACAGGGGGAAAGACCCAGTACTTC. Translating it yields CASSGLGTGGKTQYF.

This clone was picked up a small number of times. V gene TRBV5-1 combines with J gene TRBJ2-7; no definite D call. Trimming stripped 0 bases from V and 4 bases from J, with 8 bases between. The CDR3 extends over 13 amino acids. Germline CDR1 and CDR2: SGHRS and YFSETQ. The CDR3 is CASSLATTYEQYF. CDR3 DNA sequence: TGCGCCAGCAGCTTGGCCACGACATACGAGCAGTACTTC.

This chain's CDR3 is CASSLIGDEKLFF. In DNA, the CDR3 is TGTGCCAGCAGCTTGATCGGGGATGAAAAACTGTTTTTT. The chain carries TRBV5-4 and TRBJ1-4; D ambiguous. Germline CDR1 and CDR2: SGHNT and YYREEE (reference sequence). The CDR3 sequence is 13 residues long. V lost 1 base and J 6 bases, leaving 7 bases between the germline ends.

V is TRBV5-1 and J is TRBJ2-2, with 12 bases that match TRBD2. Germline V gene lookup returns CDR1 SGHRS and CDR2 YFSETQ. Trimming cost V 4 bases and J 1 base; bases outside gene matches: 8. CDR3 length equals 18 residues. The CDR3 region is CASSPLLAGGQNTGELFF. Written as DNA, the CDR3 is TGCGCCAGCAGCCCCTTACTAGCGGGGGGACAGAACACCGGGGAGCTGTTTTTT.

The sample holds a few counts of this clone. The chain employs TRBV6-1 and TRBJ2-7, with D perhaps matching TRBD1 (5 bases). V was pared by 6 bases and J by 2 bases, with 17 bases between. The CDR3 extends over 15 amino acids. From germline, CDR1 is MNHNS and CDR2 SASEGT. CDR3 loop: CASSRSLDRTYEQYF. The CDR3 coding sequence is TGTGCCAGCAGCAGATCTCTAGACAGAACCTACGAGCAGTACTTC.

The V and J genes are TRBV19 and TRBJ1-2; 11 positions match TRBD1. There are 13 residues in the CDR3. CDR1 LNHDA and CDR2 SQIVND come from the germline V gene (reference sequence). V lost 8 bases and J lost 7; bases outside the gene matches: 6. This CDR3 reads CASWTGGFGGYTF. CDR3 DNA: TGTGCCAGTTGGACAGGGGGCTTCGGTGGCTACACCTTC. Complete variable domain (other parts from reference TRBV19 and TRBJ1-2): DGGITQSPKYLFRKEGQNVTLSCEQNLNHDAMYWYRQDPGQGLRLIYYSQIVNDFQKGDIAEGYSVSREKKESFPLTVTSAQKNPTAFYLCASWTGGFGGYTFGSGTRLTVV.

The V call is TRBV5-1, the J call TRBJ1-1; 7 nucleotides align to TRBD1. Germline V gives CDR1 SGHRS, CDR2 YFSETQ. The CDR3 runs 14 residues. Trimming removed 4 bases from V and 2 bases from J; junction bases left unmatched: 5. CDR3 sequence reads: CASSSTGDNTEAFF. CDR3 DNA sequence: TGCGCCAGCAGCAGCACAGGGGATAACACTGAAGCTTTCTTT.

This clone was seen more than once but under ten times. J is TRBJ1-4 and V is TRBV19; D unresolved. The V and J ends lost 5 bases and 8 bases respectively, with 15 bases between them. This CDR3 has 14 residues. Germline V gene sequence: CDR1 LNHDA, CDR2 SQIVND (reference sequence). Written as DNA, the CDR3 is TGTGCCAGTAGTCGGGGAAGCGGAGGAGAAAAACTGTTTTTT. Residues: CASSRGSGGEKLFF.

V usage is TRBV7-9 and J usage is TRBJ2-5; 9 positions agree with TRBD2. The CDR3 runs 15 residues. Germline values: CDR1 SEHNR, CDR2 FQNEAQ (reference sequence). V was clipped by 5 bases and J by 3 bases; unmatched bases: 7. CDR3 sequence (DNA): TGTGCCAGCAGCGTAGTGGCTAGCGGGGAAGAGACCCAGTACTTC. Its translation: CASSVVASGEETQYF.

Only one count was recorded for this clone. This rearrangement joins TRBV30 to TRBJ1-1; 9 bases fit TRBD1. The ends lost 4 bases at V and 10 bases at J; junction bases unmatched: 10. Germline CDR1 and CDR2: GTSNPN and SVGIG (reference sequence). The CDR3 contains 13 residues. CDR3 nucleotides: TGTGCCTGGATGAGATCGGGACAGGGAGTAGCTTTCTTT. Protein product: CAWMRSGQGVAFF.

This chain links TRBV6-5 with TRBJ1-4; D remains unclear. This CDR3 has 13 residues. Trimming removed 0 bases at V and 8 bases at J, with 7 bases between. Germline V gene sequence: CDR1 MNHEY, CDR2 SVGAGI. CDR3 nucleotide sequence: TGTGCCAGCAGTTACTCCCGCGGCGAAAAACTGTTTTTT. This codes for CASSYSRGEKLFF.

This clone is a singleton in its sample. The chain links TRBV28 to TRBJ1-1; D is ambiguous. Deletions cut 2 bases from V and 8 bases from J, with 6 bases between. In germline, CDR1 is MDHEN, CDR2 SYDVKM. The CDR3 is made up of 11 amino acids. CDR3 region: CASSLKTEAFF. CDR3 nucleotide sequence: TGTGCCAGCAGTTTAAAAACAGAAGCTTTCTTT. The full variable domain, its missing parts supplied by reference TRBV28 and TRBJ1-1, is DVKVTQSSRYLVKRTGEKVFLECVQDMDHENMFWYRQDPGLGLRLIYFSYDVKMKEKGDIPEGYSVSREKKERFSLILESASTNQTSMYLCASSLKTEAFFGQGTRLTVV.

The chain couples TRBV27 to TRBJ1-2; D is perhaps TRBD1 (5 bases). The CDR3 length is 13 residues. The germline gives CDR1 MNHEY, CDR2 SMNVEV (reference sequence). V was pared by 5 bases and J by 4 bases, with 11 bases between. The CDR3 here is CASSPTGPYGYTF. In DNA, the CDR3 is TGTGCCAGCAGTCCAACAGGTCCCTATGGCTACACCTTC.

CDR3 DNA sequence: TGCAGCGTTGAAGACAGCTCCTACAATGAGCAGTTCTTC. It is translated as CSVEDSSYNEQFF. The V call is TRBV29-1, the J call TRBJ2-1, with no clear D. Germline CDR1 SQVTM, CDR2 ANQGSEA. The CDR3 is 13 residues long. V gave up 0 bases and J gave up 0 bases, with 3 bases separating them.

The gene calls are TRBV7-2 and TRBJ1-2; a weak D match, TRBD1 (5 bases). The length of the CDR3 is 16 residues. Trimming took 1 base from V and 4 from J, leaving 16 bases between them. Germline CDR1 is SGHTA and CDR2 is FQGNSA. The chain's CDR3 is CASSLGLRRQTYGYTF. DNA of the CDR3: TGTGCCAGCAGCTTAGGACTTCGGCGACAGACCTATGGCTACACCTTC.

This clone was picked up one time. The chain is built from TRBV6-4 and TRBJ1-1, with unresolved D. The CDR3 spans 14 residues. V was cut by 6 bases and J by 0 bases, with 11 bases left in between. Germline V gives CDR1 MRHNA, CDR2 SNTAGT. The CDR3: CASRPGSMNTEAFF. The CDR3, as DNA: TGTGCCAGCAGACCCGGGAGTATGAACACTGAAGCTTTCTTT.

The V gene is TRBV7-2, the J gene TRBJ2-7; 7 positions match TRBD1. V dropped 8 bases and J dropped 3; count of bases not matched to a gene: 16. The CDR3 has 16 amino acids. Germline lookup yields CDR1 SGHTA and CDR2 FQGNSA. For the CDR3, the DNA is TGTGCCAGCGCAACGGAACTCTACAGGGGCAGCTACGAGCAGTACTTC. It yields the protein CASATELYRGSYEQYF.

The chain has TRBV7-2 and TRBJ2-7, with D possibly being TRBD2 (6 bases). There are 15 residues in the CDR3. V lost 0 bases to trimming and J lost 4 bases, with 13 bases between them. CDR1 and CDR2 from the germline V gene are SGHTA and FQGNSA. The CDR3 DNA reads TGTGCCAGCAGCTTAGCCTCCGGGGGTGGGTACGAGCAGTACTTC. This translates into CASSLASGGGYEQYF.

The CDR3 nucleotides read TGTGCCAGCAGTTACTCAGGAGGGGACAATGAGCAGTTCTTC. Translated: CASSYSGGDNEQFF. The chain carries TRBV6-6 and TRBJ2-1; weak D call: TRBD2 (6 bases). CDR1 is MNHNY, CDR2 SVGAGI, per germline (reference sequence). The CDR3 length is 14 residues. V lost 0 bases, J lost 5 bases, and 8 bases lay in between.